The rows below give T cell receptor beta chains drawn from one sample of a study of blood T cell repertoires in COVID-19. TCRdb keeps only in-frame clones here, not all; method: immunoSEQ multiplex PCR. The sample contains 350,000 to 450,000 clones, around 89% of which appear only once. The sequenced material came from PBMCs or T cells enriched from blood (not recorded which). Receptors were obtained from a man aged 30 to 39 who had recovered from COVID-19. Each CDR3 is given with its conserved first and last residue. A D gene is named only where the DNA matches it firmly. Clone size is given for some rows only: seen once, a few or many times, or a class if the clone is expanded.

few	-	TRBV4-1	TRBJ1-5	CASSQSGDQPQHF	TGCGCCAGCAGCCAGAGCGGGGATCAGCCCCAGCATTTT
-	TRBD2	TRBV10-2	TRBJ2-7	CASRGREGEGYEQYF	TGCGCCAGCAGGGGGCGGGAGGGAGAGGGCTACGAGCAGTACTTC
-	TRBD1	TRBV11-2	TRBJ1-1	CASSKQGRNTEAFF	TGTGCCAGCAGCAAACAGGGGAGGAACACTGAAGCTTTCTTT
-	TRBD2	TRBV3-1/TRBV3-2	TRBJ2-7	CASSQEAGEVYEQYF	TGTGCCAGCAGCCAAGAAGCGGGAGAAGTGTACGAGCAGTACTTC
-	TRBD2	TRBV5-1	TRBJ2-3	CASSSTTSGTRDTQYF	TGCGCCAGCAGCTCCACGACTAGCGGGACAAGAGATACGCAGTATTTT
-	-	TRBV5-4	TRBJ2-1	CASSFIIGKGNEQFF	TGTGCCAGCAGCTTCATCATCGGGAAGGGCAATGAGCAGTTCTTC
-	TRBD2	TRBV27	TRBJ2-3	CASRKLAGNTDTQYF	TGTGCCAGCAGGAAGTTAGCGGGAAACACAGATACGCAGTATTTT
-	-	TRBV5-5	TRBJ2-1	CASSLSGRTYNEQFF	TGTGCCAGCAGCTTGTCGGGGAGGACCTACAATGAGCAGTTCTTC
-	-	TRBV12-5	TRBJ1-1	CASGLAPRNTEAFF	TGTGCTAGTGGTTTGGCCCCTCGGAACACTGAAGCTTTCTTT
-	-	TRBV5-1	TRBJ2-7	CASSLGAASPYYEQYF	TGCGCCAGCAGCTTGGGTGCGGCGTCCCCCTACTACGAGCAGTACTTC
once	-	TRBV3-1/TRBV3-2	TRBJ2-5	CASSQGLQETQYF	TGTGCCAGCAGCCAAGGTTTACAAGAGACCCAGTACTTC
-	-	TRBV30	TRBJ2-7	CAWMGDRNEQYF	TGTGCCTGGATGGGAGACCGTAACGAGCAGTACTTC
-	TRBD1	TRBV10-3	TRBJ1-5	CAISPGQGGNQPQHF	TGTGCCATCAGTCCAGGACAGGGCGGAAATCAGCCCCAGCATTTT
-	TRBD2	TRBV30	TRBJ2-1	CALRLAGVSYNEQFF	TGTGCCTTACGACTAGCGGGAGTCTCCTACAATGAGCAGTTCTTC
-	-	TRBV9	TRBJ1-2	CASSVAGRGRNGYTF	TGTGCCAGCAGCGTAGCCGGGCGGGGTAGGAATGGCTACACCTTC
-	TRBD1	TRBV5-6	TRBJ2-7	CASSLTTGGWYEQYF	TGTGCCAGCAGCTTGACCACAGGGGGCTGGTACGAGCAGTACTTC
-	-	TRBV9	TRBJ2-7	CASSRDMGYEQYF	TGTGCCAGCTCCCGGGACATGGGGTACGAGCAGTACTTC
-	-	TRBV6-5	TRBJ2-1	CASSSQLLYEQFF	TGTGCCAGCAGCTCACAGCTCTTGTATGAGCAGTTCTTC
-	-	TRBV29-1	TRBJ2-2	CSVAKGVTGELFF	TGCAGCGTCGCAAAGGGGGTAACCGGGGAGCTGTTTTTT
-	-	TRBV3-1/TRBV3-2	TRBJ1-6	CASTPGGTPLHF	TGTGCCAGCACCCCTGGGGGGACACCCCTCCACTTT
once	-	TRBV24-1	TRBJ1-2	CATSDAGFYGYTF	TGTGCCACCAGTGACGCGGGGTTCTATGGCTACACCTTC
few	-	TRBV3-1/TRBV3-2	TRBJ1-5	CASSRGQGQPQHF	TGTGCCAGCAGCCGGGGACAAGGGCAGCCCCAGCATTTT
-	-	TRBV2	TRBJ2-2	CASGDSNTGELFF	TGTGCCAGCGGGGACTCAAACACCGGGGAGCTGTTTTTT